Listed here are 12 T cell receptor beta chains from one sample, sequenced in a study of T cell repertoires and HLA-DP antigens. Here immunoSEQ multiplex PCR was the method, and the copy in TCRdb shows in-frame clones only, minus some. Of almost 90,000 clones in the sample, approximately 86% are singletons; the top ten hold 1.7%. Their antigens are not known. Sequencing was carried out using CD4+ T cells from PBMCs. Every receptor here comes from a man aged 45-65 years in good health and CMV-seronegative.

The chain employs TRBV4-3 and TRBJ2-1, with 8 bases fitting TRBD2. The CDR3 extends over 16 amino acids. Germline loops: CDR1 LGHNA, CDR2 YSLEER. V shed 0 bases and J 4 bases; nucleotides not matched to a gene: 5. The CDR3 here is CASSQDPGTRYNEQFF. CDR3 bases: TGCGCCAGCAGCCAAGACCCCGGGACTAGATACAATGAGCAGTTCTTC.

The rearrangement uses TRBV15 and TRBJ2-3; D is possibly TRBD2 (6 bases). The V end lost 4 bases, the J end lost 3 bases, and 11 bases lay between the germline ends. The germline V gene encodes CDR1 LNHNV and CDR2 YYDKDF (reference sequence). This CDR3 region has 14 residues. The CDR3 bases are TGTGCCACCAGCACGGAGGGGCTGACAGATACGCAGTATTTT. Translation gives CATSTEGLTDTQYF.

The chain carries TRBV7-6 and TRBJ2-1; D gene uncertain. The V gene lost 0 bases and the J gene lost 15 bases, with 12 bases spanning the gap. Germline V gene sequence: CDR1 SGHVS, CDR2 FNYEAQ. The CDR3 sequence is 12 residues long. The CDR3 region is CASSLAPRTGFF. DNA of the CDR3: TGTGCCAGCAGCTTAGCCCCCCGAACTGGGTTCTTC.

V is TRBV28 and J is TRBJ2-7, with 12 nucleotides matching TRBD2. Trimming at V came to 4 bases and at J to 0 bases, leaving 7 bases not matched to a gene. The germline V gene encodes CDR1 MDHEN and CDR2 SYDVKM. The CDR3 sequence is 17 residues long. The CDR3 loop reads CASSSGTSGPISYEQYF. Written as DNA, the CDR3 is TGTGCCAGCAGTTCCGGGACTAGCGGGCCAATCTCCTACGAGCAGTACTTC.

The chain joins TRBV25-1 to TRBJ2-5, with a tentative D call TRBD2 (6 bases). Between the trimmed V and J ends, which lost 5 bases and 5 bases, there was a span of 21 bases. The CDR3 contains 16 residues. CDR1 and CDR2 (germline): MGHDK, SYGVNS. CDR3 nucleotide sequence: TGTGCCAGCAGTTCGATGGGGCGGGGAGCCGGGGAGACCCAGTACTTC. Its translation is CASSSMGRGAGETQYF.

In nucleotides, the CDR3 is TGTGCCACCGGCCACACCGAGCAAGAGACCCAGTACTTC. It yields the protein CATGHTEQETQYF. The chain recombines TRBV21-1 with TRBJ2-5. TRBV21-1 counts as a pseudogene. CDR3 length: 13 amino acids.

The J gene is TRBJ2-3, the V gene TRBV18; possibly TRBD1 or TRBD2 for D (6 bases each). There are 16 residues in the CDR3. Trimming cost V 0 bases and J 4 bases, with 14 bases left between them. Germline CDR1 and CDR2: KGHSH and LQKENI. CDR3 amino acids: CASSPPRVGGPDTQYF. In nucleotides, the CDR3 is TGTGCCAGCTCACCACCGAGGGTAGGGGGGCCAGATACGCAGTATTTT.

The chain combines TRBV7-9 with TRBJ2-7, with 7 positions matching TRBD2. The CDR3 loop spans 15 amino acids. The V gene's germline CDR1 is SEHNR and CDR2 FQNEAQ (reference sequence). J was trimmed by 0 bases and V by 5 bases; bases with no gene match: 7. CDR3: CASSDGRGSSYEQYF. As DNA, the CDR3 is TGTGCCAGCAGCGACGGGCGGGGGAGCTCCTACGAGCAGTACTTC. Variable domain in full (rest from reference TRBV7-9 and TRBJ2-7): DTGVSQNPRHKITKRGQNVTFRCDPISEHNRLYWYRQTLGQGPEFLTYFQNEAQLEKSRLLSDRFSAERPKGSFSTLEIQRTEQGDSAMYLCASSDGRGSSYEQYFGPGTRLTVT.

This sequence joins TRBV9 and TRBJ2-3; TRBD2 matches 14 bases. This CDR3 is 18 amino acids long. Germline V gene lookup returns CDR1 SGDLS and CDR2 YYNGEE. The trim removed 0 bases at V and 0 bases at J, leaving 3 bases unmatched. Here the CDR3 DNA reads TGTGCCAGCAGCGTAGGACTAGCGGGGGGGTCTAGCACAGATACGCAGTATTTT. This encodes CASSVGLAGGSSTDTQYF.

This sequence joins TRBV5-6 and TRBJ2-7; tentative D call: TRBD1 (5 bases). The V and J ends lost 1 base and 3 bases respectively, with 8 bases between them. CDR3 length equals 13 residues. CDR1 and CDR2 (germline): SGHDT, YYEEEE. Here the CDR3 DNA reads TGTGCCAGCAGCTTGTACGGACACTACGAGCAGTACTTC. Translating gives CASSLYGHYEQYF.

The chain recombines TRBV28 with TRBJ2-3, with D uncertain. Trimming removed 2 bases from V and 0 bases from J, with 9 bases in between. CDR1 is MDHEN, CDR2 SYDVKM, per germline. The CDR3 totals 15 residues. CDR3 DNA sequence: TGTGCCAGCAGTTTAAGGCCCTCTAGCACAGATACGCAGTATTTT. Translating gives CASSLRPSSTDTQYF.

The V and J genes are TRBV7-3 and TRBJ1-6, with 7 bases fitting TRBD1. V lost 7 bases and J lost 8; bases outside the gene matches: 11. Germline V gene lookup returns CDR1 SGHTA and CDR2 FQGTGA. This CDR3 region has 15 residues. CDR3 DNA: TGTGCCAGCAAGCTCCCAGGGGGAGCTGATTCACCCCTCCACTTT. Translation gives CASKLPGGADSPLHF.